The TCR beta chain under discussion was sequenced for a study of blood T cell repertoires in COVID-19. Looking at the study overall: PBMCs, B-cell-depleted T cells, or T cells provided the cDNA or gDNA that made up the material.

Participants were aged roughly 18 to 100 years from more than 20 US areas. This CDR3 is built from 15 residues. Germline V CDR1 and CDR2: KGHSH, LQKENI. V lost 2 bases and J lost 7, with 17 bases in between. Original data processing: Reference gene primer amplification yielded estimated nucleated cell counts. Produced via immunoSEQ multiplex PCR; TCRdb's table is partial and in-frame only. V and J calls and clone size are those listed in that table; D and trimming were worked out from the DNA. The sample yields approximately 170,000 clones, roughly 80% seen once. This sequence originates from a woman aged 45-65 years who had recovered from COVID-19. The sample was PBMCs or T cells enriched from blood (not recorded which). J is TRBJ1-2 and V is TRBV18; D perhaps matches TRBD1 (6 bases). The CDR3 region is CASSPRSGDEGGYTF. Written as DNA, the CDR3 is TGTGCCAGCTCACCAAGGTCAGGGGATGAGGGTGGCTACACCTTC.